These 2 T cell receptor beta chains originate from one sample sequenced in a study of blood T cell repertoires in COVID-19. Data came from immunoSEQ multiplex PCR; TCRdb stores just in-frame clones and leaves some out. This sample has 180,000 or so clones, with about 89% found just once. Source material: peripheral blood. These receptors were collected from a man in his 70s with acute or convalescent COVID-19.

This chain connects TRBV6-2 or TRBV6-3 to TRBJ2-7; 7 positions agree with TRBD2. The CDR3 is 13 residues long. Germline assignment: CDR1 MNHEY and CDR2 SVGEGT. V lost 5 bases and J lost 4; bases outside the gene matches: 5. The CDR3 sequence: CASSRSGGYEQYF. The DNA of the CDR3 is TGTGCCAGCAGTCGTTCGGGGGGATACGAGCAGTACTTC.

The CDR3 DNA follows: TGCGCCAGCAGTAGACAGGTTACCTACGAGCAGTACTTC. Translating gives CASSRQVTYEQYF. This rearrangement joins TRBV10-2 to TRBJ2-7, with D tentatively TRBD1 (6 bases). This CDR3 has 13 amino acids. V lost 5 bases, J lost 2 bases, and 10 bases lay in between. Germline V lookup: CDR1 WSHSY, CDR2 SAAADI.